Below, one TCR beta chain is given with its context. Its antigen is currently not known. Base qualities are missing; no much larger clone stands one base away. To prepare the library, 5' RACE was applied. Data came from a NextSeq 500. To allow correction of PCR and sequencing errors, the TCR library protocol tagged every TCR cDNA molecule with a unique molecular identifier. In the source study's methods: Decombinator tools were used for TCR identification, UMI-based error correction and CDR3 extraction. Expanded TCRs were defined as those above a frequency of 2 per 1,000, corresponding to the top 1% of the tumor frequency distribution. Renyi diversity was computed with the R vegan package after each repertoire had been subsampled 100 times to 5,000 TCRs. CDR3 similarity networks were built from amino acid triplet string-kernel similarity, connecting CDR3s with pairwise similarity above 0.82. TCRdb trimmed public reads at Q25 via fastp, called clones via MiXCR and kept in-frame beta chains. Identical CDR3 proteins give one entry, which carries the most common genes and DNA. TCRdb's processing, not the study's, gives the V and J calls here. This sample comprises tens of thousands of distinct CDR3 sequences, about 7.6% of them detected only once. The ten largest clonotypes hold roughly an eighth of the sample.

Explained via the paper, the time point label denotes: sample taken at primary tumor resection. Donors were some 67 patients with early-stage, untreated non-small cell lung cancer from the lung TRACERx cohort. For TCR sequencing, whole RNA was extracted from tumor and nontumor lung tissue, or from cryopreserved PBMC samples, and no cell sorting was done. Only patients for whom sufficient RNA was available from at least two tumor regions were selected for TCR sequencing. Taken from cysteine to phenylalanine, the CDR3 has 16 residues. The DNA shown is the 48-base CDR3, in frame from base 1. Between the V and J ends, shortened by 6 bases and 0 bases respectively, the junction contains 17 bases. The entry originates in a study of spatial heterogeneity in lung cancer (dated by TCRdb to between 2018 and 2021). Regarding the complete study: More beta-chain than alpha-chain transcripts were consistently detected, likely reflecting higher beta-chain transcript abundance. In the raw uncorrected reads, each unique combination of TCR and UMI appeared more than ten times on average. In non-small cell lung cancer, the study made a quantitative comparison of TCR alpha and beta repertoires among multiple tumor regions, matched nontumor lung and blood. Nonsynonymous mutation counts, determined by whole-exome sequencing of tumor tissue, were related to features of the TCR repertoire. Both alpha and beta chains were TCR-sequenced in around 220 tumor regions, 64 matched nontumor lung samples and around 50 PBMC samples obtained at surgery.

Overall study results and their limits: Additional single-cell paired TCR alpha and beta sequencing was considered necessary to confirm, at a functional level, the hypothesis that regional TCRs recognize regional mutations. Ubiquitous expanded tumor TCRs were detected in blood more often at tumor resection than at routine follow-up.

The sequence is built from TRBV12-3 or TRBV12-4 and TRBJ1-1, with the D gene not confidently named. The receptor comes from a male donor with early-stage non-small cell lung cancer. Sequenced material: PBMCs, taken at surgery. This receptor has the CDR3 CASRTGSPGMNTEAFF. The nucleotides are TGTGCCAGCAGGACGGGGTCCCCGGGGATGAACACTGAAGCTTTCTTT.